The 29 T cell receptor beta chains in this list originate from one sample, sequenced in a study of cytomegalovirus exposure and HLA in healthy donors (dated by TCRdb to about 2017). Library preparation was by the immunoSEQ multiplex PCR assay. A mixture of 60 forward primers for TCR Vbeta segments and 13 reverse primers for TCR Jbeta segments was used in the multiplex PCR. TCRdb took over this immuneACCESS table, retaining in-frame rearrangements with V and J assigned. Such tables are incomplete; in checked studies, under half of the missing clones stem from an unresolved V gene, and the remainder is unexplained. The sample contains about 200,000 clones, 82% of them found a single time. The ten largest clones add up to around 2.7% of the sample. The sequenced sample consisted of PBMCs. These receptors were collected from a woman between 40 and 55 years old in good health and CMV-seronegative.

This clone appeared a few times. V and J are TRBV9 and TRBJ2-7; tentatively, D is TRBD1 (5 bases). V lost 4 bases and J lost 3, with 11 bases in between. The CDR3 consists of 13 residues. Germline lookup yields CDR1 SGDLS and CDR2 YYNGEE. Here the CDR3 DNA reads TGTGCCAGCAGCATAGAAGACAGCTACGAGCAGTACTTC. This gives the protein CASSIEDSYEQYF.

The CDR3, as DNA: TGTGCCAGCAGCTTAGTTCGTCGGGAGGGCCGCGAGCAGTACTTC. This codes for CASSLVRREGREQYF. This chain connects TRBV11-2 to TRBJ2-7; 8 positions agree with TRBD2. Germline CDR1 SGHAT, CDR2 FQNNGV. Trimming cost V 1 base and J 6 bases; bases outside gene matches: 8. This CDR3 contains 15 residues.

This clone is a singleton in its sample. This rearrangement joins TRBV6-5 to TRBJ2-5, with TRBD2 identical over 7 bases. The ends lost 2 bases at V and 5 bases at J; junction bases unmatched: 5. CDR3 length: 14 residues. CDR1 is MNHEY and CDR2 is SVGAGI in the germline V gene. Here the CDR3 DNA reads TGTGCCAGCAGTTACGGGAGGGAGGTGGAGACCCAGTACTTC. Its translation is CASSYGREVETQYF.

This clone was seen once. DNA of the CDR3: TGTGCCAGCAGTGAAGCCCTCGACAGGGGTGGAAACACCATATATTTT. This gives the protein CASSEALDRGGNTIYF. The rearrangement joins TRBV6-1 to TRBJ1-3, with 8 bases matching TRBD1. CDR1 is MNHNS and CDR2 is SASEGT in the germline V gene. V dropped 0 bases and J dropped 3; count of bases not matched to a gene: 4. The CDR3 runs to 16 residues.

The CDR3 DNA reads as TGCGCCAGCAGCACCGGACACAGCCTTATAACTAATGAAAAACTGTTTTTT. Protein sequence: CASSTGHSLITNEKLFF. The chain employs TRBV5-1 and TRBJ1-4; possible D gene TRBD1, 5 bases. Germline V lookup: CDR1 SGHRS, CDR2 YFSETQ. The CDR3 sequence is 17 residues long. Trimming left V 4 bases short and J 1 base short, with 17 bases between. Combining the CDR3 with reference TRBV5-1 and TRBJ1-4 gives the whole variable domain KAGVTQTPRYLIKTRGQQVTLSCSPISGHRSVSWYQQTPGQGLQFLFEYFSETQRNKGNFPGRFSGRQFSNSRSEMNVSTLELGDSALYLCASSTGHSLITNEKLFFGSGTQLSVL.

This chain connects TRBV9 to TRBJ1-2, with TRBD1 matching over 10 bases. The trim removed 4 bases at V and 4 bases at J, leaving 7 bases unmatched. This CDR3 is built from 15 residues. CDR1 SGDLS and CDR2 YYNGEE come from the germline V gene. The chain's CDR3 is CASSPTGTGVYGYTF. CDR3 bases: TGTGCCAGCAGCCCAACCGGGACAGGGGTCTATGGCTACACCTTC.

This clone was counted only a few times. Within the sample, other DNA sequences also encode this same CDR3. J is TRBJ2-3 and V is TRBV6-5; the D is unclear. The V and J ends lost 0 bases and 5 bases respectively, with 9 bases between them. There are 14 residues in the CDR3. Germline-derived CDR1 and CDR2 are MNHEY and SVGAGI. The CDR3, as DNA: TGTGCCAGCAGTTACTCCAACCGCAGAGATACGCAGTATTTT. It yields the protein CASSYSNRRDTQYF.

This sequence joins TRBV7-9 and TRBJ2-5, with 8 positions matching TRBD2. CDR1 and CDR2 from the germline V gene are SEHNR and FQNEAQ (reference sequence). The ends lost 0 bases at V and 3 bases at J; junction bases unmatched: 3. The CDR3 extends over 15 amino acids. The CDR3 coding sequence is TGTGCCAGCAGCTTAGCGGGACTAGGGAAAGAGACCCAGTACTTC. Encoded protein: CASSLAGLGKETQYF.

This chain joins TRBV7-8 and TRBJ2-7; 10 bases line up with TRBD2. The CDR3 is made up of 15 amino acids. The junction had 8 bases not matched to a gene; V was cut back by 2 bases and J by 7 bases. Germline lookup yields CDR1 SGHVS and CDR2 FQNEAQ. Here the CDR3 reads CASSLILAGVREQYF. The CDR3 DNA sequence: TGTGCCAGCAGCTTAATTCTAGCGGGAGTGAGAGAGCAGTACTTC.

This chain links TRBV10-3 with TRBJ2-3; a possible D gene is TRBD2 (5 bases). Trimming left V 8 bases short and J 2 bases short, with 11 bases between. Germline V CDR1 and CDR2: ENHRY, SYGVKD. This CDR3 region has 13 residues. CDR3 sequence: CAIAGSPTDTQYF. CDR3 DNA sequence: TGTGCCATCGCGGGCAGTCCCACAGATACGCAGTATTTT.

The chain combines TRBV29-1 with TRBJ1-2; the match to TRBD1 covers 7 bases. The trim removed 7 bases at V and 1 base at J, leaving 15 bases unmatched. Germline CDR1 reads SQVTM; CDR2 reads ANQGSEA. This CDR3 is 16 amino acids long. CDR3 loop: CSGKGLTGKGNYGYTF. For the CDR3, the DNA is TGCAGCGGGAAGGGCCTGACAGGGAAGGGTAACTATGGCTACACCTTC.

CDR3 loop: CASRQGVNQPQHF. In nucleotides, the CDR3 is TGTGCCAGCAGACAGGGGGTTAATCAGCCCCAGCATTTT. The V gene is TRBV7-9, the J gene TRBJ1-5, with 8 bases aligning to TRBD1. V gave up 6 bases and J gave up 4 bases; unmatched junction bases: 2. This CDR3 spans 13 amino acids. CDR1 and CDR2 from the germline V gene are SEHNR and FQNEAQ (reference sequence).

This chain joins TRBV19 and TRBJ2-7, with 8 positions matching TRBD1. This CDR3 is 13 amino acids long. Germline CDR1 is LNHDA and CDR2 is SQIVND (reference sequence). The V gene end was trimmed by 5 bases and the J gene end by 5 bases; junction bases not matched to a gene: 5. The CDR3 coding sequence is TGTGCCAGTAGTTCCGGGACAGGTAACGAGCAGTACTTC. It yields the protein CASSSGTGNEQYF.

This clone was recorded a few times. The V call is TRBV7-2, the J call TRBJ2-3, with 10 bases aligning to TRBD2. The CDR3 extends over 16 amino acids. With 0 bases clipped from V and 4 bases from J, the junction kept 4 bases outside the gene matches. The germline CDR1 and CDR2 sequences are SGHTA and FQGNSA. The CDR3 nucleotides are TGTGCCAGCAGCTTAGCCCTAGCGGGAGTGGCAGATACGCAGTATTTT. Translation gives CASSLALAGVADTQYF.

CDR3 in amino acids: CSVGTGGSYEQYF. In DNA form, the CDR3 reads TGCAGCGTCGGGACAGGGGGCTCCTACGAGCAGTACTTC. J is TRBJ2-7 and V is TRBV29-1; 11 bases are shared with TRBD1. Germline trimming cut 6 bases from V and 0 bases from J; bases unmatched to any gene: 1. Germline lookup yields CDR1 SQVTM and CDR2 ANQGSEA. This CDR3 spans 13 amino acids.

The chain combines TRBV29-1 with TRBJ2-5; 7 nucleotides line up with TRBD1. This CDR3 region has 18 residues. Per the germline V gene, CDR1 is SQVTM and CDR2 is ANQGSEA. V gave up 1 base and J gave up 4 bases; unmatched junction bases: 18. The CDR3 bases are TGCAGCGTTGAAGGCCTTAGGGCTGGGGACAGTTTTCGAGAGACCCAGTACTTC. It encodes CSVEGLRAGDSFRETQYF. Complete variable domain (other parts from reference TRBV29-1 and TRBJ2-5): SAVISQKPSRDICQRGTSLTIQCQVDSQVTMMFWYRQQPGQSLTLIATANQGSEATYESGFVIDKFPISRPNLTFSTLTVSNMSPEDSSIYLCSVEGLRAGDSFRETQYFGPGTRLLVL.

This clone was detected a few times. The V and J genes are TRBV29-1 and TRBJ2-7, with D tentatively TRBD1 (6 bases). The CDR3 spans 11 residues. The V end lost 7 bases, the J end lost 6 bases, and 13 bases lay between the germline ends. Germline loops: CDR1 SQVTM, CDR2 ANQGSEA. CDR3 amino acids: CSAFRGFEQYF. The DNA of the CDR3 is TGCAGCGCATTCAGGGGATTCGAGCAGTACTTC.

The V gene is TRBV11-2, the J gene TRBJ2-2, with a possible D match to TRBD2 (5 bases). Germline-derived CDR1 and CDR2 are SGHAT and FQNNGV. The CDR3 is 14 amino acids. V lost 5 bases and J 3 bases, leaving 10 bases between the germline ends. CDR3 in DNA: TGTGCCAGCAGCGCCGCTAGCTACACCGGGGAGCTGTTTTTT. Residues: CASSAASYTGELFF.

The gene calls are TRBV7-8 and TRBJ1-2, with D possibly being TRBD1 (6 bases). Germline assignment: CDR1 SGHVS and CDR2 FQNEAQ. This CDR3 has 14 residues. V lost 5 bases, J lost 3 bases, and 13 bases lay in between. The CDR3 nucleotides are TGTGCCAGCAGCCCGACAGGCGCGGACTATGGCTACACCTTC. It specifies CASSPTGADYGYTF.

This clone was counted a few times. CDR3 sequence: CASSEGVNEKLFF. The CDR3, as DNA: TGTGCCAGCAGCGAGGGGGTTAATGAAAAACTGTTTTTT. This sequence joins TRBV5-4 and TRBJ1-4; tentatively, D is TRBD1 (6 bases). In germline, CDR1 is SGHNT, CDR2 YYREEE (reference sequence). CDR3 length: 13 residues. The ends were cut back, 4 bases at V and 4 bases at J, with 8 bases in the middle.

The rearrangement joins TRBV29-1 to TRBJ1-3, with D possibly being TRBD1 (6 bases). Between the trimmed V and J ends, which lost 6 bases and 4 bases, there was a span of 13 bases. The germline gives CDR1 SQVTM, CDR2 ANQGSEA. This CDR3 contains 13 residues. The CDR3 reads CSVATGTGNTIYF. The DNA for the CDR3 is TGCAGCGTCGCTACAGGGACCGGAAACACCATATATTTT.

This chain connects TRBV9 to TRBJ2-1; 8 nucleotides agree with TRBD1. This CDR3 has 16 residues. The germline V gene has CDR1 SGDLS and CDR2 YYNGEE. V trimming: 4 bases; J trimming: 2 bases; junction bases outside the gene matches: 8. The CDR3 DNA reads TGTGCCAGCAGCCCCAGCGGACAGGGACCCTACAATGAGCAGTTCTTC. Translated: CASSPSGQGPYNEQFF.

V usage is TRBV5-1 and J usage is TRBJ1-1; 7 bases fit TRBD1. The CDR3 runs to 14 residues. Germline trimming cut 0 bases from V and 8 bases from J; bases unmatched to any gene: 7. The germline V gene encodes CDR1 SGHRS and CDR2 YFSETQ. DNA of the CDR3: TGCGCCAGCAGCTTGGAGGGGGCAGGGCCAGAAGCTTTCTTT. As protein: CASSLEGAGPEAFF.

The chain links TRBV2 to TRBJ2-5; TRBD1 is a possible D gene (6 bases). Germline assignment: CDR1 SNHLY and CDR2 FYNNEI. The V end was cut by 7 bases, the J end by 1 base, with 10 bases between. This CDR3 has 13 amino acids. CDR3 nucleotide sequence: TGTGCCAGCAACCTGGACAGCCAAGAGACCCAGTACTTC. Amino acid sequence: CASNLDSQETQYF.

The chain carries TRBV19 and TRBJ2-3, with 7 bases identical to TRBD1. The CDR3 sequence is 17 residues long. Germline CDR1 reads LNHDA; CDR2 reads SQIVND (reference sequence). J lost 1 base, V lost 5 bases, and 12 bases had no gene match. The CDR3 nucleotides are TGTGCCAGTAGTGCTCATAACAGGGGCCCGCGCACAGATACGCAGTATTTT. The encoded protein is CASSAHNRGPRTDTQYF.

The chain employs TRBV27 and TRBJ1-1; 7 nucleotides align to TRBD1. Germline V gives CDR1 MNHEY, CDR2 SMNVEV (reference sequence). The CDR3 is 13 residues long. After removal of 6 bases from V and 1 base from J, the junction contained 2 bases not matched to a gene. CDR3 sequence: CASSRTGNTEAFF. The CDR3 bases are TGTGCCAGCAGCCGGACAGGGAACACTGAAGCTTTCTTT.

This sequence joins TRBV11-3 and TRBJ2-2; TRBD2 matches at 14 bases. The CDR3 has 18 residues. V lost 5 bases and J lost 3; bases outside the gene matches: 8. Per the germline V gene, CDR1 is SGHNT and CDR2 is YENEEA. CDR3 DNA: TGTGCCAGCAGCGTTTACCGGGGACTAGCGGGAGACACCGGGGAGCTGTTTTTT. Protein: CASSVYRGLAGDTGELFF.

This chain links TRBV4-1 with TRBJ2-7; a possible D gene is TRBD1 (6 bases). The V end was cut by 1 base, the J end by 5 bases, with 15 bases between. The germline V gene has CDR1 MGHRA and CDR2 YSYEKL. The CDR3 runs to 15 residues. CDR3: CASSQAWTVFDEQYF. CDR3 DNA: TGCGCCAGCAGCCAAGCTTGGACAGTTTTCGACGAGCAGTACTTC.

The chain combines TRBV25-1 with TRBJ1-1; D is unresolved. From germline, CDR1 is MGHDK and CDR2 SYGVNS. The CDR3 runs to 13 residues. V lost 2 bases to trimming and J lost 5 bases, with 9 bases between them. The CDR3 coding sequence is TGTGCCAGCAGTGAAGCGCCGCTGACTGAAGCTTTCTTT. It codes for CASSEAPLTEAFF.